Listed below are T cell receptor beta chains from one sample, sequenced in a study of blood T cell repertoires in COVID-19. Only in-frame clones appear in the TCRdb table, and some are missing; sequencing was by immunoSEQ multiplex PCR. The table includes approximately 30,000 clones, roughly 85% detected once. Sequenced sample: peripheral blood. Source of these receptors: a human donor in a cohort sampled during active COVID-19. CDR3s include the opening cysteine and the closing phenylalanine or tryptophan.

J gene,V gene,CDR3 protein
TRBJ2-7,TRBV5-1,CASRRTVDSYEQYF
TRBJ2-7,TRBV7-9,CASSPQGTLSYEQYF
TRBJ1-2,TRBV2,CASSTAAYGYTF
TRBJ2-5,TRBV18,CASSNGQQETQYF
TRBJ2-1,TRBV5-1,CASSFTAGGPDEQFF
TRBJ1-3,TRBV25-1,CASSSLGTGKNTIYF
TRBJ1-2,TRBV30,CAWSSGVPGYTF
TRBJ1-1,TRBV7-3,CASSYGQGAKYTEAFF
TRBJ2-1,TRBV20-1,CSASGIAGGPSNEQFF
TRBJ1-5,TRBV5-5,CASSLGQAGRHQPQHF
TRBJ2-3,TRBV11-3,CASRTSGGATDTQYF
TRBJ2-7,TRBV6-2/TRBV6-3,CASSYLLKGTSRDEQYF
TRBJ2-1,TRBV7-2,CASNRPIGQPAGYEQFF
TRBJ1-2,TRBV11-1,CASSLVGGYGYTF
TRBJ1-1,TRBV30,CASSRGATEAFF
TRBJ1-4,TRBV19,CASSNLPGQLFF
TRBJ2-3,TRBV7-2,CASSLVLAGADTQYF
TRBJ1-3,TRBV7-2,CASSLQGNGNTIYF
TRBJ2-1,TRBV9,CASSVMSGGASGEQFF
TRBJ2-1,TRBV10-3,CAISEQAGGPYEQFF
TRBJ1-1,TRBV29-1,CSVGMTGGNTEAFF
TRBJ2-5,TRBV15,CATSRTSGGAGAQYF
TRBJ2-3,TRBV5-1,CASAGGGAEDTQYF
TRBJ2-1,TRBV6-2/TRBV6-3,CASSRSERGSDNEQFF
TRBJ1-1,TRBV2,CASSLQENTEAFF
TRBJ1-6,TRBV28,CASSSVAYQGAQGSPLHF
TRBJ2-7,TRBV4-3,CASSQELRQSFEQYF
TRBJ1-5,TRBV12-3/TRBV12-4,CASRHRGDQPQHF
TRBJ1-2,TRBV6-5,CASSRPTGRGGYTF
TRBJ2-3,TRBV2,CASSELFGNTQYF
TRBJ1-2,TRBV4-1,CASSLTGATNYGYTF
TRBJ1-1,TRBV5-5,CASSWDKGSRGTEAFF
TRBJ2-1,TRBV18,CASSPKSAGDNEQFF
TRBJ2-5,TRBV3-1/TRBV3-2,CASSPYRGAQQETQYF
TRBJ2-7,TRBV10-3,CAISRGTPAWGMNF
TRBJ2-3,TRBV5-1,CASSSRRGSPTDTQYF
TRBJ2-5,TRBV12-3/TRBV12-4,CASSWVAETQYF
TRBJ1-6,TRBV4-3,CASSRDGSSYNSPLHF
TRBJ2-3,TRBV11-3,CASSSRLIRDSNTGTQYF
TRBJ2-1,TRBV5-4,CASSFGGGAYNEQFF
TRBJ2-7,TRBV5-1,CASSSGPRPAGGTFGEQYF
.,TRBV4-1,CASSQDGSYEQYF
TRBJ2-3,TRBV10-3,CAISEPRTGAPTQYF
TRBJ2-2,TRBV13,CASTASESTGELFF
TRBJ2-7,TRBV7-9,CASSLKASGQGGYEQYF
TRBJ2-6,TRBV6-2/TRBV6-3,CASSWTGASSGANVLTF
TRBJ2-3,TRBV24-1,CATSDPTGGVADTQYF
TRBJ2-3,TRBV5-5,CASSFSAAGGDTQYF
TRBJ2-3,TRBV29-1,CSAVTDSSTDTQYF
TRBJ2-3,TRBV7-8,CASSHGLAGGPPDTQYF
TRBJ2-5,TRBV18,CASSPTGHQETQYF
TRBJ2-3,TRBV7-6,CASSLTSGGAVPPTDTQYF
TRBJ1-1,TRBV7-2,CASSGGTLLNTEAFF